This T cell receptor beta chain was recovered during a study of post-analysis software for immune sequencing data. The study's findings and limits: Patients carried roughly five TRBV segments more frequently than controls did, and TRBV5-6, TRBV5-1 and TRBV20-1 were among them. When the samples were clustered directly with F measure, those that had been prepared in the same batch showed strong co-clustering.

V dropped 6 bases and J dropped 10; count of bases not matched to a gene: 3. The CDR3 contains 10 residues. Germline V gene data show CDR1 as SQVTM and CDR2 as ANQGSEA. For this clonotype: Its specificity is not known. A single base separates this from a much larger clone, so it may be a read error.

Each TCR beta cDNA library carried unique molecular identifiers. Using its own MiXCR run on the PCR reads, TCRdb lists one record per CDR3 protein. The top ten hold approximately 4.6% of the sample, which has some 260,000 distinct CDR3 sequences, approximately 34% seen once. V usage is TRBV29-1 and J usage is TRBJ2-1, with 7 bases identical to TRBD2. The receptor's source is a girl aged 10 to 17 with multiple sclerosis. The specimen sequenced was blood. In DNA form, the CDR3 reads TGCAGCGTCGCGGGACTAGAGCAGTTCTTC. It yields the protein CSVAGLEQFF.